This TCR beta chain was obtained from a study of T cell repertoires in cytomegalovirus infection. As concerns this clonotype: Its antigen is not known.

Points from the study as a whole: The ex vivo response was dominated by HLA-C-restricted CMV-specific TCR beta clonotypes.

TCRdb independently ran MiXCR on the reads; one entry per CDR3 protein. The sample shows approximately 170,000 distinct CDR3 sequences, roughly an eighth of them seen only once. V lost 6 bases and J 4 bases, leaving 7 bases between the germline ends. This CDR3 is 13 amino acids long. CDR1 is KGHSH, CDR2 LQKENI, per germline. The sample taken for sequencing was PBMCs. The chain carries TRBV18 and TRBJ2-6, with TRBD1 as a possible D gene (5 bases). The TCR sequence derives from a human donor in good health (CMV status not recorded). Some clones in this sample may be carry-over from other donors' samples. Here the CDR3 DNA reads TGTGCCAGCTCGGGGCTCGGGGCCAACGTCCTGACTTTC. This encodes CASSGLGANVLTF.